This T cell receptor beta chain was recorded in a study of T cells in Graves' hyperthyroidism and ophthalmopathy. The source material, RNA transcripts, was used to amplify TCR beta CDR3 regions. TCR CDR3 regions were first amplified by RT-PCR with HTBI primers. TCRdb re-called the multiplex PCR reads through MiXCR, storing one row per CDR3 protein. In the table there are hundreds of thousands of distinct CDR3 sequences, about 15% of which are singletons. Only a few counts were recorded for this clonotype. The antigen is unknown. Patients aged 18 to 65 had newly diagnosed hyperthyroidism that had lasted under 2 months. This CDR3 is 18 amino acids long. V trimming: 5 bases; J trimming: 2 bases; junction bases outside the gene matches: 7. Germline V gene sequence: CDR1 SGHAT, CDR2 FQNNGV. Overall study results and limits: Before onset, ophthalmopathy was predicted by the model a median around 6.2 months earlier. Also found in blood were most expanded thyroid clonotypes above 0.001.

The TCR sequence derives from a woman under 30 with Graves' hyperthyroidism. Sequencing used blood. The chain has TRBV11-2 and TRBJ2-1; TRBD2 matches at 15 bases. CDR3: CASSGLAGGRGAYNEQFF. In nucleotides, the CDR3 is TGTGCCAGCAGCGGACTAGCGGGAGGGCGAGGGGCCTACAATGAGCAGTTCTTC.